This TCR beta chain was observed in a study of T cells in Graves' hyperthyroidism and ophthalmopathy. In regard to this clonotype: Its target is not known. One end of the junction does not line up with germline, which may come from a read error.

Points from the study as a whole: From stable hyperthyroidism, ophthalmopathy was set apart by a 13 V-J model. Blood shared most expanded thyroid clonotypes above 0.001.

RNA transcripts yielded amplified TCR beta CDR3 regions. HTBI primers were employed in a first-round RT-PCR of the TCR CDR3. TCRdb ran MiXCR on the multiplex PCR reads and lists one entry per CDR3 protein. The sample includes 450,000 to 500,000 distinct CDR3 sequences, approximately 23% seen only once; the top ten take 45% to 50%. The CDR3 is 12 amino acids. Input material: blood. The chain couples TRBV12-3 or TRBV12-4 to TRBJ2-4; D perhaps matches TRBD1 (6 bases). The sequence derives from a woman between 70 and 85 years old with Graves' ophthalmopathy. The CDR3 is CASSSLGTTSHF. Written as DNA, the CDR3 is TGTGCCAGCAGTTCTCTAGGGACAACAAGTCACTTC.